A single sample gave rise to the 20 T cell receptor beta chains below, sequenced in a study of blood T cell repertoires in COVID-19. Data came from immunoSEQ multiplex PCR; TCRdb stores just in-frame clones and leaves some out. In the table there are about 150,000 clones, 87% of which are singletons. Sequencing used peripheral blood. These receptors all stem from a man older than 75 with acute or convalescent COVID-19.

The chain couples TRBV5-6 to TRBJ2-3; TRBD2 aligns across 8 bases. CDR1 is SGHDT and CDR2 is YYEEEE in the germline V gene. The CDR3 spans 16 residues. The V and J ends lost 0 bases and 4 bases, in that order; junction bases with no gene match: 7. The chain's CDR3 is CASSLVGAGGPDTQYF. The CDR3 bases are TGTGCCAGCAGCTTGGTGGGTGCGGGAGGCCCAGATACGCAGTATTTT.

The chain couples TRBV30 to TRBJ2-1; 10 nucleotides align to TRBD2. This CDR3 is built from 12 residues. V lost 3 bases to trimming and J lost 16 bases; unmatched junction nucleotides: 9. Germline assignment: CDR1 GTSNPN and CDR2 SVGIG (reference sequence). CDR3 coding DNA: TGTGCCTGGAGGGGGACTAGCGCATGGACTTTCTTC. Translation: CAWRGTSAWTFF. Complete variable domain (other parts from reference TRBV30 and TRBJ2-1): SQTIHQWPATLVQPVGSPLSLECTVEGTSNPNLYWYRQAAGRGLQLLFYSVGIGQISSEVPQNLSASRPQDRQFILSSKKLLLSDSGFYLCAWRGTSAWTFFGPGTRLTVL.

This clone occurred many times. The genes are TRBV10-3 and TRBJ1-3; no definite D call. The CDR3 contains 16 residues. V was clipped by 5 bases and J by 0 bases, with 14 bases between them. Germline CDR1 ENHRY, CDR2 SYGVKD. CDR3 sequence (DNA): TGTGCCATCAGTAAGGGTGCGGGAAACTCTGGAAACACCATATATTTT. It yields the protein CAISKGAGNSGNTIYF.

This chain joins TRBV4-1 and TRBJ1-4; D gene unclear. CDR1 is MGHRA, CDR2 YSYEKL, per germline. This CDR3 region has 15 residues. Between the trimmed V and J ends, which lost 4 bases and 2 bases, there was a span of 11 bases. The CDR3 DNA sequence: TGCGCCAGCAGCCTAGTGGGCCCTACTAATGAAAAACTGTTTTTT. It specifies CASSLVGPTNEKLFF.

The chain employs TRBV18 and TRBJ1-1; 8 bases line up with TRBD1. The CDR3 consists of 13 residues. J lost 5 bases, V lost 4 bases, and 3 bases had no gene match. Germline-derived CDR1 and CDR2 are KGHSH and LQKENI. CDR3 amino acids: CASSLGQDTEAFF. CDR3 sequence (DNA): TGTGCCAGCTCACTGGGACAGGATACTGAAGCTTTCTTT.

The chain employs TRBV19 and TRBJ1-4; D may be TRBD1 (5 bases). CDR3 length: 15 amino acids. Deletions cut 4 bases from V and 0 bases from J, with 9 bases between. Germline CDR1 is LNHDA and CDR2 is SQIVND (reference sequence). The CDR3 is CASSTRQTTNEKLFF. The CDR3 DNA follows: TGTGCCAGTAGTACAAGACAGACAACTAATGAAAAACTGTTTTTT.

Here the CDR3 reads CASSYRGPRNTEAFF. In DNA form, the CDR3 reads TGTGCCAGCAGTTACAGGGGGCCAAGGAACACTGAAGCTTTCTTT. The gene calls are TRBV6-5 and TRBJ1-1, with 7 bases fitting TRBD1. The CDR3 spans 15 residues. In germline, CDR1 is MNHEY, CDR2 SVGAGI. Trimming at V came to 2 bases and at J to 1 base, leaving 4 bases not matched to a gene.

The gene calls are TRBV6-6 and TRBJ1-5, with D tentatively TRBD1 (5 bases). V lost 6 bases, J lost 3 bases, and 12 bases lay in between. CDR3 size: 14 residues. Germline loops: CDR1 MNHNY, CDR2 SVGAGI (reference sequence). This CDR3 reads CASSPDSFNQPQHF. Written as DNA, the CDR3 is TGTGCCAGCAGCCCAGACAGTTTCAATCAGCCCCAGCATTTT.

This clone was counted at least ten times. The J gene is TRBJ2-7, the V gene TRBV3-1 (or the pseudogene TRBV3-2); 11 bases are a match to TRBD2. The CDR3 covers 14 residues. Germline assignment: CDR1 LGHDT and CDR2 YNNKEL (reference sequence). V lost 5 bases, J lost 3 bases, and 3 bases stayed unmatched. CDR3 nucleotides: TGTGCCAGCAGCGCTCTAGCGGGGGGCTACGAGCAGTACTTC. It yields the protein CASSALAGGYEQYF.

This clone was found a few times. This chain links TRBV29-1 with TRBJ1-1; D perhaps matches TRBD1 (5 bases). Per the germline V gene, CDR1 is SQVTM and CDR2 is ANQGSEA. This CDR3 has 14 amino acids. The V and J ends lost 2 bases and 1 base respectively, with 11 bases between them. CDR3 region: CSVEPGHTNTEAFF. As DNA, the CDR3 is TGCAGCGTTGAACCCGGACACACGAACACTGAAGCTTTCTTT.

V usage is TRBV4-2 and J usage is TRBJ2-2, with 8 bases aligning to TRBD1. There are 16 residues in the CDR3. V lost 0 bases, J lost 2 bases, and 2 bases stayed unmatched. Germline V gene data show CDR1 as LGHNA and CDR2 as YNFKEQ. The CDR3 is CASSQDPGGNTGELFF. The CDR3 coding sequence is TGTGCCAGCAGCCAAGATCCAGGGGGCAACACCGGGGAGCTGTTTTTT.

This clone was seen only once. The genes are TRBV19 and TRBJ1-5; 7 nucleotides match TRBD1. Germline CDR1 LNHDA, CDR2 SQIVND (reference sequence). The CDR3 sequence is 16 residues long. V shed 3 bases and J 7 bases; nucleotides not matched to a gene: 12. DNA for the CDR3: TGTGCCAGTAGTATCAGGGGACAGCTCCTCGGGCAGCCCCAGCATTTT. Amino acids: CASSIRGQLLGQPQHF.

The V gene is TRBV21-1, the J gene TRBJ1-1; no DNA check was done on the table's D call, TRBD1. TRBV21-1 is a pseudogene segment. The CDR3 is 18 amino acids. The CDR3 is CASSGPRDRGGKGIEAFF. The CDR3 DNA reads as TGTGCCAGCAGCGGCCCCCGGGACAGGGGAGGTAAGGGAATCGAAGCTTTCTTT.

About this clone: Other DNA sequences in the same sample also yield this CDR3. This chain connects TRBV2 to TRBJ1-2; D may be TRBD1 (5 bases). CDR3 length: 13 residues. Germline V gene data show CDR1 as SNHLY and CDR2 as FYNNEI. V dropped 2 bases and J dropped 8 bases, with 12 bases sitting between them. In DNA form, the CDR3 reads TGTGCCAGCAGTGAACTTCAGGGAGGCGGCTACACCTTC. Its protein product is CASSELQGGGYTF.

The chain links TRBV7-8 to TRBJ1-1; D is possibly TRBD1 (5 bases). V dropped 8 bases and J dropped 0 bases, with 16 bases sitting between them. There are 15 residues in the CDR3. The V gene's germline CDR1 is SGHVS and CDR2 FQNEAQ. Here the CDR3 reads CASLPDNLLNTEAFF. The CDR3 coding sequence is TGTGCCAGCCTACCGGACAACCTACTGAACACTGAAGCTTTCTTT.

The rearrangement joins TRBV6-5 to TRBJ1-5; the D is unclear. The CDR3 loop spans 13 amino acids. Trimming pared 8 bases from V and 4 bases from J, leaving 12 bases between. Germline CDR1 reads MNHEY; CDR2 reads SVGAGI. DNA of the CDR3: TGTGCCAGCCACGAAAGCAGGAATCAGCCCCAGCATTTT. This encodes CASHESRNQPQHF.

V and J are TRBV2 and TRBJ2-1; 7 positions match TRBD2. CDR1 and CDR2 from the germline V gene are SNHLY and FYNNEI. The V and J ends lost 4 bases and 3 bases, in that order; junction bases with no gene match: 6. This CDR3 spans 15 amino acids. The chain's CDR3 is CASSGGGSNYNEQFF. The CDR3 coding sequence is TGTGCCAGCAGTGGGGGCGGGAGCAACTACAATGAGCAGTTCTTC.

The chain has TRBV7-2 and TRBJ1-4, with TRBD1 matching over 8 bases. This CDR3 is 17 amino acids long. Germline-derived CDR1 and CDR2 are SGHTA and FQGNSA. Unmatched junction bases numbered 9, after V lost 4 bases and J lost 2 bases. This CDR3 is CASSSSTGGRTNEKLFF. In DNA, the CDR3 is TGTGCCAGCAGCTCCTCAACAGGGGGGAGGACTAATGAAAAACTGTTTTTT.

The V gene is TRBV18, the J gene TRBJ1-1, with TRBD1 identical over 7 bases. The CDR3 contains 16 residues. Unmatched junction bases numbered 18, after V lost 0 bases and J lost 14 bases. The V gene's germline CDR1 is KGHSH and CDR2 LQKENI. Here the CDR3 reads CASSPPTENRGLRRFF. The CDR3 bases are TGTGCCAGCTCACCACCGACCGAAAACAGGGGCTTGAGAAGATTCTTT.

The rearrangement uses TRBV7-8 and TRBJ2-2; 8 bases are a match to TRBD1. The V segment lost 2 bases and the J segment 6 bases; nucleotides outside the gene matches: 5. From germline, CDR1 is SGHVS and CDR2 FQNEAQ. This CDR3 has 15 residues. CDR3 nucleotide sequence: TGTGCCAGCAGCTTAAGACAGGGGATCCCCGGGGAGCTGTTTTTT. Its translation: CASSLRQGIPGELFF.